This TCR beta chain derives from a study of blood T cell repertoires in COVID-19. This clone turned up a few times. Deletions cut 4 bases from V and 4 bases from J, with 15 bases between. The CDR3 consists of 15 residues. Germline V gene data show CDR1 as SGDLS and CDR2 as YYNGEE. TCRdb's copy holds only in-frame clones and misses some; the assay was immunoSEQ multiplex PCR. The data show about 46,000 clones, with under 90% seen just once and approximately 8.2% held by the top ten. The sequence derives from a man aged 60 to 69 with acute or convalescent COVID-19. The chain has TRBV9 and TRBJ2-1, with D possibly matching TRBD1 (8 bases). Sequencing was carried out using peripheral blood. The DNA for the CDR3 is TGTGCCAGCAGCATACAGGGGGGGTTTTACAATGAGCAGTTCTTC. Protein: CASSIQGGFYNEQFF.